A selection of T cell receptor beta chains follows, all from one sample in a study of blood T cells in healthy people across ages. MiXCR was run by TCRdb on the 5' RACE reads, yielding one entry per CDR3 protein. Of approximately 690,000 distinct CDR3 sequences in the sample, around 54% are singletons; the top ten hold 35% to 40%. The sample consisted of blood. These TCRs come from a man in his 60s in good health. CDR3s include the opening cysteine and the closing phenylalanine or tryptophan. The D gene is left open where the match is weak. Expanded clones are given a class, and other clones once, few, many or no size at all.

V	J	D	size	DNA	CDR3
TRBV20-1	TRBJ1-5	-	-	TGCAGTGCTAGAGTACCCACTAGCAATCAGCCCCAGCATTTT	CSARVPTSNQPQHF
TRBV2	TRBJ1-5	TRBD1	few	TGTGCCAGCAGTGAAGCAGGGACAGTTCATAGCAATCAGCCCCAGCATTTT	CASSEAGTVHSNQPQHF
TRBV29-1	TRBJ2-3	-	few	TGCAGCGCCTCTGGGGGCGAGGGCACAGATACGCAGTATTTT	CSASGGEGTDTQYF
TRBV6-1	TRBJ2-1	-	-	TGTGCCAGCAAGCCGGTGTCGGGAGTGGAGAATGAGCAGTTCTTC	CASKPVSGVENEQFF
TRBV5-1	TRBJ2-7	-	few	TGCGCCAGCAGCTTGCAAGGGTTCGACGAGCAGTACTTC	CASSLQGFDEQYF
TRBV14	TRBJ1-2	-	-	TGTGCCAGCAGCCGGGCCGACAGGCCAACTGGCTACACCTTC	CASSRADRPTGYTF
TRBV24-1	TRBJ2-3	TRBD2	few	TGTGCCACCAGTGATTTGGGGACTAGGGGGATTGATACGCAGTATTTT	CATSDLGTRGIDTQYF
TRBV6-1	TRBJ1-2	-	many	TGTGCCAGCAGTGAAGCGTGGGGGAATGGCTACACCTTC	CASSEAWGNGYTF
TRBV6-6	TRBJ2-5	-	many	TGTGCCAGCACGCACCGCTTAATGGAGACCCAGTACTTC	CASTHRLMETQYF
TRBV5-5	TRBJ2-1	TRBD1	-	TGTGCCAGCAGCTTGACCGGGACAGGCGTATACAATGAGCAGTTCTTC	CASSLTGTGVYNEQFF
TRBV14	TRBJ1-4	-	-	TGTGCCAGCAGCCAAGTCCAGGGAATTCGTTCTGAAAAACTGTTTTTT	CASSQVQGIRSEKLFF
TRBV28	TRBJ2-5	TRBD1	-	TGTGTCAGCAGTTTAAACAGGGGCAGTAGAGAGACCCAGTACTTC	CVSSLNRGSRETQYF
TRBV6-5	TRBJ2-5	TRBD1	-	TGTGCCAGCAGTTACGGCGGGACAGGGGCGGGAGAGACCCAGTACTTC	CASSYGGTGAGETQYF
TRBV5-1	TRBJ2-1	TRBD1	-	TGCGCCAGCAGTCGGGACAGGGGGACTTACAATGAGCAGTTCTTC	CASSRDRGTYNEQFF
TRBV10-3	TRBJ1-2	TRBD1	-	TGTGCCATCAGTCCTAGGACAGGGGGCTATGGCTACACCTTC	CAISPRTGGYGYTF
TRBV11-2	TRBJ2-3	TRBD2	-	TGTGCCAGCAGCCCCCTTGTAGCGGGGGGCCCCGATACGCAGTATTTT	CASSPLVAGGPDTQYF
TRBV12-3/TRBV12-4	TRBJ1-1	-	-	TGTGCCAGCAGTTTTCTCCCCTCACGACGGAACACTGAAGCTTTCTTT	CASSFLPSRRNTEAFF
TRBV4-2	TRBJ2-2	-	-	TGTGCCAGCAGCCGGACTGGGGGGGAGCTGTTTTTT	CASSRTGGELFF
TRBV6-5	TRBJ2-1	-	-	TGTGCCGGCAGCCTATGGGGCAAAAAAGAGACCCAGTTCTTC	CAGSLWGKKETQFF
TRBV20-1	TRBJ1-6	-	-	TGCAGTGCTCCGGACAGATTAAATTCACCCCTCCACTTT	CSAPDRLNSPLHF
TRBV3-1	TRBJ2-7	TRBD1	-	TGTGCCAGCAGCCACCCCGGACAGGGAGGATACGAGCAGTACTTC	CASSHPGQGGYEQYF
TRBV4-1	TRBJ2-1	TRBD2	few	TGCGCCAGCAGCCAAGCATTAGCGGGGGCCTACAATGAGCAGTTCTTC	CASSQALAGAYNEQFF
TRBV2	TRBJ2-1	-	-	TGTGCCAGCCTGAGGTCGGAGCAGTTCTTC	CASLRSEQFF
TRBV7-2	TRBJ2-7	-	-	TGTGCCAGCAGTGCTAGGGGGGACTCCTACGAGCAGTACTTC	CASSARGDSYEQYF
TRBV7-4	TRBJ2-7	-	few	TGTGCCAGCAGCACCTGGGGTGCCGAGCAGTACTTC	CASSTWGAEQYF
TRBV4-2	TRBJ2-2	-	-	TGTGCCAGCAGCCAAGCTGGTTTGCGCGTATTCCACACCGGGGAGCTGTTTTTT	CASSQAGLRVFHTGELFF
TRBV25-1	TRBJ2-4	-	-	TGTGCCAGCAGTGAATGGGAAGGGGCCAAAGGAGCCAAAAACATTCAGTACTTC	CASSEWEGAKGAKNIQYF
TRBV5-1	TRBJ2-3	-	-	TGCGCCGCAGCAGCTGGGGACGGGGGACCCCCCGGCACAGATACGCAGTATTTT	CAAAAGDGGPPGTDTQYF
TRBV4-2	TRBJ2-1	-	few	TGTGCCAGCAGCCAAGACGGTTTCCCCTACAATGAGCAGTTCTTC	CASSQDGFPYNEQFF
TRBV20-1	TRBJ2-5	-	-	TGCAGTGCTAGTAATTCGGAGGGGGTTTATGAGCAGTACTTC	CSASNSEGVYEQYF
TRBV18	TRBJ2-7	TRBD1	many	TGTGCCAGCTCACCCGGGACAGGCACCTACGAGCAGTACTTC	CASSPGTGTYEQYF
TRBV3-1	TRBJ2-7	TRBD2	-	TGTGCCAGCAGCCAGTTTAGCGGGGGGCCTTACGAGCAGTACTTC	CASSQFSGGPYEQYF
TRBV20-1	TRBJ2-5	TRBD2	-	TGCAGTGCCCGAAGTCCGCGGGAGGGCGCTGAGACCCAGTACTTC	CSARSPREGAETQYF
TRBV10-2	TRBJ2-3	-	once	TGCGCCAGCAGCCCTCAGGGGTTTGTAACAGATACGCAGTATTTT	CASSPQGFVTDTQYF
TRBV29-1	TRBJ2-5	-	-	TGCAGCGTTGGAGGGGCCCGTAAAGAGACCCAGTACTTC	CSVGGARKETQYF
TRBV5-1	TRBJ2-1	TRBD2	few	TGCGCCAGCAGCTTGGGAGGGACTAGCTATCCCAATGAGCAGTTCTTC	CASSLGGTSYPNEQFF
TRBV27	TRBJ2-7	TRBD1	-	TGTGCCAGCAGTTTCCAGGGCCAGGGGGTTTACGAGCAGTACTTC	CASSFQGQGVYEQYF
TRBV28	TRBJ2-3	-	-	TGTGCCAGCAGGGGTAGTTTAGGCGTCACAGATACGCAGTATTTT	CASRGSLGVTDTQYF
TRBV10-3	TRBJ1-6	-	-	TGTGCCACCCTAACGGGGGTGGATTCACCCCTCCACTTT	CATLTGVDSPLHF
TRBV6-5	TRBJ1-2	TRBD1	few	TGTGCCAGCAGTGCTCCGGGACAGAACTATGGCTACACCTTC	CASSAPGQNYGYTF
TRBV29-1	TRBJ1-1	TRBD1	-	TGCAGCGTCACGGGACAGGGGACCCAGAAAGCTTTCTTT	CSVTGQGTQKAFF
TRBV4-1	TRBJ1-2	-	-	TGCGCCAGCAGCCAAGTAGGCAGCCCGATGCGGGGCTACACCTTC	CASSQVGSPMRGYTF
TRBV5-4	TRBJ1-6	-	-	TGTGCCAGCAGCTCGGACCGCGACGCCGTTAATTCACCCCTCCACTTT	CASSSDRDAVNSPLHF
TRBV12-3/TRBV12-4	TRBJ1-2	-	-	TGTGCCAGCAGTTTAAGCCGAACTAACTATGGCTACACCTTC	CASSLSRTNYGYTF